Listed here is a single TCR beta chain. This entry belongs to a study of control samples from healthy donors and cancer patients. The data were produced by immunoSEQ multiplex PCR, yet TCRdb's version contains in-frame clones alone and is incomplete. Of roughly 58,000 clones listed, 70% to 90% are singletons. V gave up 1 base and J gave up 3 bases, with 10 bases separating them. There are 14 residues in the CDR3. Germline V gives CDR1 LNHDA, CDR2 SQIVND (reference sequence). Sequencing used PBMCs. This chain joins TRBV19 and TRBJ2-7; the D gene is possibly TRBD1 (6 bases). This TCR was sampled from a woman aged 55-70 years with lung cancer. This CDR3 is CASSIGTVGYEQYF. The CDR3 nucleotides are TGTGCCAGTAGTATAGGGACAGTTGGCTACGAGCAGTACTTC.